This T cell receptor (beta chain) was identified in a study of cytomegalovirus exposure and HLA in healthy donors. Vbeta (60) and Jbeta (13) primers were used in the PCR. TCRdb's copy holds only in-frame clones and misses some; the assay was immunoSEQ multiplex PCR. The sample contains approximately 180,000 clones, roughly an eighth of which appear only once. The V end lost 3 bases, the J end lost 5 bases, and 14 bases lay between the germline ends. The CDR3 has 15 residues. Germline assignment: CDR1 SGDLS and CDR2 YYNGEE. The specimen sequenced was PBMCs. This chain joins TRBV9 and TRBJ1-4; D gene ambiguous. The sequence derives from a man over 45 in good health and CMV-seropositive. The CDR3 loop is CASSEGGGSNEKLFF. As DNA, the CDR3 is TGTGCCAGCAGCGAAGGAGGCGGTTCGAATGAAAAACTGTTTTTT. The entire variable domain, with the rest obtained from reference TRBV9 and TRBJ1-4, is as follows: DSGVTQTPKHLITATGQRVTLRCSPRSGDLSVYWYQQSLDQGLQFLIQYYNGEERAKGNILERFSAQQFPDLHSELNLSSLELGDSALYFCASSEGGGSNEKLFFGSGTQLSVL.